This T cell receptor beta chain was found in a study of T-cell reconstitution after alpha-beta-depleted transplantation in children. Overall study results and limits: Reports say that about two months after transplant, the alpha-beta T cells came out of several hundred graft clones that had expanded. Some patients' high day-60 TCRbeta diversity was traced to surviving recipient T cells and thymic progenitors. When one year had passed after transplant, most T-cell counts and diversity came from newly produced T cells.

This clonotype was seen at least ten times. The antigen remains unidentified. Using unique molecular identifiers, the investigators prepared the TCRbeta library. TCRdb fed the PCR reads into MiXCR, producing one record per CDR3 protein. The sample has under 850,000 distinct CDR3 sequences; roughly 14% are singletons. Trimming took off 5 bases at V and 2 bases at J, with 9 bases between the two ends. The CDR3 totals 12 residues. The germline gives CDR1 DFQATT, CDR2 SNEGSKA (reference sequence). The sequenced sample was PBMCs, obtained before TCRalphabeta/CD19-depleted stem cell transplant. This clonotype was obtained from a girl aged 2 to 9 with congenital amegakaryocytic thrombocytopenia, due to receive a stem cell transplant. The rearrangement joins TRBV20-1 to TRBJ2-5; D gene unclear. The CDR3 loop is CSALQKQETQYF. As DNA, the CDR3 is TGCAGTGCTTTACAGAAACAAGAGACCCAGTACTTC.